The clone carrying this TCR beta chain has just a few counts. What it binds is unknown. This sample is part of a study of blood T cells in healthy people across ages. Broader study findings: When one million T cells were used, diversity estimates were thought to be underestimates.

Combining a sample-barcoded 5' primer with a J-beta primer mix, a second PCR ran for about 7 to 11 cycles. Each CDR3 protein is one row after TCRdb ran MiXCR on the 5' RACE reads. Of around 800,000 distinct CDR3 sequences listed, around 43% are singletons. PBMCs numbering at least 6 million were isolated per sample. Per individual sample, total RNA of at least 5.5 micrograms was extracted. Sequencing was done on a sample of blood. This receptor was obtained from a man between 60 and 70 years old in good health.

The CDR3 sequence: CASSEAGRRVGNEQFF. CDR3 in DNA: TGTGCCAGCAGTGAAGCGGGTCGGAGGGTTGGCAATGAGCAGTTCTTC. The J gene is TRBJ2-1, the V gene TRBV6-1; possibly TRBD2 for D (6 bases). V lost 0 bases, J lost 6 bases, and 15 bases lay in between. In germline, CDR1 is MNHNS, CDR2 SASEGT. The CDR3 length is 16 residues.